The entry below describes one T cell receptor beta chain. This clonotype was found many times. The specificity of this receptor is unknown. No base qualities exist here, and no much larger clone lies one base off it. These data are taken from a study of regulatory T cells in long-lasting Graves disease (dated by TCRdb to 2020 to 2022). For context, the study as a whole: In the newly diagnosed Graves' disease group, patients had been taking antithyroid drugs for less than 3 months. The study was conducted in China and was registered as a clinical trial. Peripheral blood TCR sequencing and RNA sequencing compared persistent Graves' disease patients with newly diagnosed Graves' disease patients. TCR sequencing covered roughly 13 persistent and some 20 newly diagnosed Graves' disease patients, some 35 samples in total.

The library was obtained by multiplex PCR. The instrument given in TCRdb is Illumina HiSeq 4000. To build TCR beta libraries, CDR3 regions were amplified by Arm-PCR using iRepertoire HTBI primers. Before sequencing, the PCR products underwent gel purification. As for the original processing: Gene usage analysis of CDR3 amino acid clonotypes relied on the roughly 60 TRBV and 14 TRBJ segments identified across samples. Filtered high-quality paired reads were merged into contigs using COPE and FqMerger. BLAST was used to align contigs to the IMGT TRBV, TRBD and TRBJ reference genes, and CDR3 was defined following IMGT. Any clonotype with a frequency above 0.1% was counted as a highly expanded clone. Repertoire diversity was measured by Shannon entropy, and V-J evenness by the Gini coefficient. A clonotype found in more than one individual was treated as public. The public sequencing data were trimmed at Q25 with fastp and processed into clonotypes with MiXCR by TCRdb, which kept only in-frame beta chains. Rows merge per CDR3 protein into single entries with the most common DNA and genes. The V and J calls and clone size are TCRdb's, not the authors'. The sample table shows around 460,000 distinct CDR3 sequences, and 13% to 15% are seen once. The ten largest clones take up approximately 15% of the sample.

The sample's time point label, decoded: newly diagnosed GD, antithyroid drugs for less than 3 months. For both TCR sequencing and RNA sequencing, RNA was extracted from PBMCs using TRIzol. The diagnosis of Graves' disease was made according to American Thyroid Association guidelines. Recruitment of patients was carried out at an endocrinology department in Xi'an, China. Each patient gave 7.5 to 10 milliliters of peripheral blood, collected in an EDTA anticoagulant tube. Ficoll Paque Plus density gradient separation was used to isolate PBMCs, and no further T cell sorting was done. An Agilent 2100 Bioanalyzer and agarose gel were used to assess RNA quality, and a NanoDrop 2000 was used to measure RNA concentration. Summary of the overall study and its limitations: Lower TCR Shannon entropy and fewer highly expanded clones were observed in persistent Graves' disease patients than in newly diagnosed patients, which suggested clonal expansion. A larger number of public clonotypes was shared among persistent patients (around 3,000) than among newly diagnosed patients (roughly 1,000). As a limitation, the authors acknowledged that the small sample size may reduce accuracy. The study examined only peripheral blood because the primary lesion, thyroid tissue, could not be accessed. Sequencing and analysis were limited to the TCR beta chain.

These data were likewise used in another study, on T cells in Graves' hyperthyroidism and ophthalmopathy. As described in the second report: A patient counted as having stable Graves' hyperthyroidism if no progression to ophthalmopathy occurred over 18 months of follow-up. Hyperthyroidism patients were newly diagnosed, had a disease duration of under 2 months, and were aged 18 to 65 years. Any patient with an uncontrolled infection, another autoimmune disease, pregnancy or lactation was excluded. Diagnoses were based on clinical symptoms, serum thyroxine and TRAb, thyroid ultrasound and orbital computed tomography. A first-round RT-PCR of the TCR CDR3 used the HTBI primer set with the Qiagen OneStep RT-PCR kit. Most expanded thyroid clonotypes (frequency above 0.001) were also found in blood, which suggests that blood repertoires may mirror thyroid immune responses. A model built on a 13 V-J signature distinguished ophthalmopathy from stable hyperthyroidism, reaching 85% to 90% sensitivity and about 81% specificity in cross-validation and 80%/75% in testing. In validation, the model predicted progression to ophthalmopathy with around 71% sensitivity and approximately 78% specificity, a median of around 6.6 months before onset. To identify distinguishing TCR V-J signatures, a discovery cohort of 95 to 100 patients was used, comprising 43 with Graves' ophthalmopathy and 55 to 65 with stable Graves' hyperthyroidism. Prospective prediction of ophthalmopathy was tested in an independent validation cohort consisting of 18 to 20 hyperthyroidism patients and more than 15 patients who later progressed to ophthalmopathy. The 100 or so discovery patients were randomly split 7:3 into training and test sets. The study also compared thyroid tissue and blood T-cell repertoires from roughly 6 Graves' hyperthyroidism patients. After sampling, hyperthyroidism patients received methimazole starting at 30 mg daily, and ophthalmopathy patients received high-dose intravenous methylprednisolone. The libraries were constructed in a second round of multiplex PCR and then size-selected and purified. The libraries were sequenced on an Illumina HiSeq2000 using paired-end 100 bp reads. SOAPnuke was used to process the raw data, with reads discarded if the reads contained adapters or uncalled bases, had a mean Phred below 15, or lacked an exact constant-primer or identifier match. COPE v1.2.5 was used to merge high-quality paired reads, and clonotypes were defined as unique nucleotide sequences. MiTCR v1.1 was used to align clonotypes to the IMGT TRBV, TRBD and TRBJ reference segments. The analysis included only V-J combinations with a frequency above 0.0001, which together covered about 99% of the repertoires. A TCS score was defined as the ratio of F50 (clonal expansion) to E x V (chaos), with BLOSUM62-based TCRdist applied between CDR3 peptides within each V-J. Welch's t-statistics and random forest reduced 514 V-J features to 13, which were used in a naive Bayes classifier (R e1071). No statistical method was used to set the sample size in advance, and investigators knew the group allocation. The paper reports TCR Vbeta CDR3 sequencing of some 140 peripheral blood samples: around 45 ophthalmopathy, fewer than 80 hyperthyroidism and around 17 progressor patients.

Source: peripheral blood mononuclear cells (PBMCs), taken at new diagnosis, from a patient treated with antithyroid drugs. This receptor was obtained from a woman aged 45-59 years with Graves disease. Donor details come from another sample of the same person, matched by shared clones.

This receptor has the CDR3 CSAPPRLASYQETQYF. In nucleotide form, the sequence is TGCAGTGCCCCGCCCCGGCTAGCGAGTTACCAAGAGACCCAGTACTTC. The V gene is TRBV20-1 and the J gene is TRBJ2-5; the D gene is perhaps TRBD2, from 6 matching bases. CDR1 and CDR2, looked up from the germline V gene (reference sequence), are DFQATT and SNEGSKA. V is clipped by 6 bases and J by 0 bases, and the sequence between their germline boundaries is 20 bases long. Including the terminal cysteine and phenylalanine, the CDR3 comprises 16 residues. Only the CDR3 region is kept as DNA, spanning 48 bases read in frame from base 1.